The present entry profiles one T cell receptor (beta chain) with its context. This sample is part of a study of T cell responses to AZD1222 COVID-19 vaccine. The protocol was immunoSEQ multiplex PCR, while the TCRdb copy is restricted to in-frame clones and leaves out a portion. The sample includes approximately 150,000 clones, approximately 90% seen only once; the top ten take 1% to 1.5%. Between the trimmed V and J ends, which lost 5 bases and 5 bases, there was a span of 16 bases. The germline CDR1 and CDR2 sequences are SGHVS and FQNEAQ. This CDR3 contains 16 residues. The chain uses TRBV7-8 and TRBJ1-6; D perhaps matches TRBD1 (6 bases). The starting material was peripheral blood, obtained 28 days after the second AZD1222 dose. The TCR sequence derives from an adult who received the AZD1222 COVID-19 vaccine. In DNA, the CDR3 is TGTGCCAGCAGCCTTAGGGGGACGGCTCATAATTCACCCCTCCACTTT. It is translated as CASSLRGTAHNSPLHF.